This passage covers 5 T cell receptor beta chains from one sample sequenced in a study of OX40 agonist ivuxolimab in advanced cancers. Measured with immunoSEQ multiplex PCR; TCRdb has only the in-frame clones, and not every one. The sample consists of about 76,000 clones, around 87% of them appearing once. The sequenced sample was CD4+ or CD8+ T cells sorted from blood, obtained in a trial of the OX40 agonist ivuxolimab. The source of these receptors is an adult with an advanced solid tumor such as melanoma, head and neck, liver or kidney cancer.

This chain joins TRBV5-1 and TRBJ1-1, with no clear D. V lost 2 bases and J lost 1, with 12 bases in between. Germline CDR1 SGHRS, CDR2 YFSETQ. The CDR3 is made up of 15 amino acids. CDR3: CASSFSAAGNTEAFF. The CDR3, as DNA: TGCGCCAGCAGCTTTAGTGCGGCGGGGAACACTGAAGCTTTCTTT.

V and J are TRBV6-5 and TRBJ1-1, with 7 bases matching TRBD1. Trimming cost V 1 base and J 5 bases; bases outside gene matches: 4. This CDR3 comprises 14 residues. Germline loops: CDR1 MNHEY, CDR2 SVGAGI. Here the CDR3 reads CASSYYRGGTEAFF. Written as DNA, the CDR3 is TGTGCCAGCAGTTACTACAGGGGAGGGACTGAAGCTTTCTTT.

In nucleotides, the CDR3 is TGTGCCAGCAGTTTAAATAGCCCCCCGCAGTTTTTT. This translates into CASSLNSPPQFF. The V gene is TRBV28, the J gene TRBJ1-4; D gene uncertain. Per the germline V gene, CDR1 is MDHEN and CDR2 is SYDVKM. The germline V and J ends were trimmed by 2 bases and 16 bases, with 14 bases remaining between them. The CDR3 sequence is 12 residues long.

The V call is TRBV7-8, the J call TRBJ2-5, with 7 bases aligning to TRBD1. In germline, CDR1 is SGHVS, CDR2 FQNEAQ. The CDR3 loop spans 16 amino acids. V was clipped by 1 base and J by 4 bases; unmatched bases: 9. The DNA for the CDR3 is TGTGCCAGCAGCTTAGGGGCAGGGGGTCAGGGAGAGACCCAGTACTTC. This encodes CASSLGAGGQGETQYF.

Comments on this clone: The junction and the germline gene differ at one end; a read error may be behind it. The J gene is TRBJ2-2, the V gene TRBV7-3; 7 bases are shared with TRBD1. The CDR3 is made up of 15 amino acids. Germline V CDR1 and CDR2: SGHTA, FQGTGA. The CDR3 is CANSRRTGPTGELFF. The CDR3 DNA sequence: TGTGCCAACAGCCGTAGGACAGGTCCGACCGGGGAGCTGTTTTTT.